This entry features one T cell receptor (beta chain) sequence. The data originate from a study of response to subunit inactivated influenza vaccine. TCRdb itself ran the RT-PCR reads through MiXCR, one entry per CDR3 protein. This table has about 540,000 distinct CDR3 sequences, 20% to 25% appearing once. V lost 6 bases and J lost 6, with 17 bases in between. This CDR3 is built from 14 residues. The germline CDR1 and CDR2 sequences are MDHEN and SYDVKM. This sample also appeared in a second study, on T cells expressing NK-cell markers. From that second work: Production of TCR beta cDNA relied on 5'RACE template switching with UMIs. Seven HCMV-seropositive donors and one seronegative donor made up the eight sequenced donors.

The source is a man between 45 and 60 years old who received an inactivated influenza vaccine. The specimen was CD4+ T cells sorted from PBMCs, collected 11 to 12 days after vaccination. This chain uses TRBV28 with TRBJ2-5; D not resolved. Written as DNA, the CDR3 is TGTGCCAGCAGGCCTCCTTTAGAGGCGCAGACCCAGTACTTC. Residues: CASRPPLEAQTQYF.